This TCR beta chain was recorded in a study of early T cells in non-severe SARS-CoV-2 infection. This clonotype was counted many times. Unique molecular identifiers tagged individual cDNA molecules. Each CDR3 protein is one row after TCRdb ran MiXCR on the 5' RACE reads. Among some 40,000 distinct CDR3 sequences listed, approximately 6% were seen once. Germline V gives CDR1 WSHSY, CDR2 SAAADI. The CDR3 has 13 residues. After removal of 0 bases from V and 8 bases from J, the junction contained 3 bases not matched to a gene. The rearrangement links TRBV10-2 to TRBJ1-2; 7 nucleotides align to TRBD1. Sequences were derived from whole blood, sampled at baseline. The source is an adult who was a healthcare worker with PCR-confirmed SARS-CoV-2 infection or an uninfected control (not recorded which). Here the CDR3 reads CASSESPGGGYTF. The CDR3 nucleotides are TGCGCCAGCAGTGAGTCGCCAGGGGGAGGCTACACCTTC.